This TCR beta chain was sequenced in a study of technical replicates of blood from several donors. Between the trimmed V and J ends, which lost 6 bases and 2 bases, there was a span of 13 bases. Germline V gene sequence: CDR1 MNHEY, CDR2 SMNVEV (reference sequence). This CDR3 has 15 residues. Produced via immunoSEQ multiplex PCR; TCRdb's table is partial and in-frame only. The repertoire holds approximately 82,000 clones, with around 90% as singletons. The V and J genes are TRBV27 and TRBJ2-2; no clear D. This receptor was obtained from a human donor in good health. Some clones in this sample may be carry-over from other donors' samples. Sequenced input: T cells isolated from PBMCs. The DNA of the CDR3 is TGTGCCAGCAGGAATGACTGGTTAAACACCGGGGAGCTGTTTTTT. This translates into CASRNDWLNTGELFF.